This record covers a single TCR beta chain. What it recognizes is unknown. CDR3 size: 16 residues. V lost 7 bases, J lost 0 bases, and 18 bases lay in between. The repertoire was sequenced with immunoSEQ multiplex PCR; TCRdb's copy has only in-frame clones and lacks some. The sample carries 28,000 or so clones, 78% recorded once. This entry comes from a study of radiotherapy plus CTLA-4 blockade in lung cancer. The overall study: Across the patients, objective responses occurred in approximately 19%, and disease control in roughly 31%.

Study conclusions and caveats: The study found tumor-derived TCR clones expanded in blood after radiotherapy plus ipilimumab.

The sequencing here drew on peripheral blood, taken from a patient treated with radiotherapy plus ipilimumab. The chain links TRBV23-1 to TRBJ1-1; possibly TRBD1 for D (5 bases). TRBV23-1 is assigned to the ORF class and has an uncertain function. This TCR came from a human donor with non-small cell lung cancer who had stable disease on radiotherapy plus ipilimumab. For the CDR3, the DNA is TGCGCCAGCACCTCAATCCCGACAGACATGAACACTGAAGCTTTCTTT. This translates into CASTSIPTDMNTEAFF.